This TCR beta chain was recorded in a study of T-cell reconstitution after alpha-beta-depleted transplantation in children. Study-level findings and limits: Surviving recipient T cells and thymic progenitors underlay high day-60 TCRbeta diversity in some patients.

The TCRbeta library was prepared with unique molecular identifiers. MiXCR was run by TCRdb on the PCR reads, yielding one entry per CDR3 protein. Here the sample spans 670,000 or so distinct CDR3 sequences, around 14% being singletons. Germline CDR1 and CDR2: SGHRS and YFSETQ. Trimming took off 4 bases at V and 7 bases at J, with 12 bases between the two ends. The CDR3 runs 12 residues. This clonotype was seen ten or more times. The antigen is undetermined. The clonotype was recovered from a girl aged 2 to 10 with congenital amegakaryocytic thrombocytopenia, due to receive a stem cell transplant. The material sequenced was PBMCs, taken before TCRalphabeta/CD19-depleted stem cell transplant. The rearrangement uses TRBV5-1 and TRBJ2-7, with D possibly matching TRBD1 (5 bases). Written as DNA, the CDR3 is TGCGCCAGCAGCCCGGACACCTTGGAGCAGTACTTC. This gives the protein CASSPDTLEQYF.